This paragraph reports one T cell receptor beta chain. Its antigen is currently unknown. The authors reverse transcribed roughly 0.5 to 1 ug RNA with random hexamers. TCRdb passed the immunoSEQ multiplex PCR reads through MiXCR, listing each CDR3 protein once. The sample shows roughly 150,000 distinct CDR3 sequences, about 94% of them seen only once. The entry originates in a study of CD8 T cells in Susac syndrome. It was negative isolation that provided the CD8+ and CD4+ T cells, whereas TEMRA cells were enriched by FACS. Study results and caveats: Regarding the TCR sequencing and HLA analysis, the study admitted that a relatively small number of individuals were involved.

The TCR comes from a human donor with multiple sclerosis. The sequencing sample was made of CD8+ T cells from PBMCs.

As DNA, the CDR3 is TGTGCCAGCAGCGCCGACCCCCCTTACACCTTC. Amino acid sequence: CASSADPPYTF. The rearrangement uses TRBV7-9 and TRBJ1-2, with D unresolved. With 5 bases removed from V and 11 bases from J, the gap between germline ends came to 12 bases. CDR1 is SEHNR and CDR2 is FQNEAQ in the germline V gene (reference sequence). This CDR3 contains 11 residues.